This T cell receptor beta chain stems from a study of CD8 T cells in Susac syndrome. The study sequenced TCR beta in blood CD8+ and CD4+ T cells. TEMRA cells were FACS-enriched, and CD8+ and CD4+ T cells were isolated negatively. RNA totalling 0.5 to 1 ug underwent reverse transcription with random hexamers. With immunoSEQ multiplex PCR, TCR beta CDR3 was amplified across 54 Vbeta and 13 Jbeta. MiXCR, run by TCRdb on the immunoSEQ multiplex PCR reads, gives a single entry per CDR3 protein. The sample includes roughly 200,000 distinct CDR3 sequences, roughly 92% of them seen just once. The germline V gene encodes CDR1 LNHNV and CDR2 YYDKDF (reference sequence). The CDR3 has 17 residues. V was trimmed by 0 bases and J by 4 bases, leaving 18 bases between them.

This TCR derives from a human donor in good health. Sequenced material: CD4+ T cells from PBMCs. The chain carries TRBV15 and TRBJ2-5, with D tentatively TRBD2 (6 bases). The CDR3: CATSRDDGGARGETQYF. The CDR3 DNA follows: TGTGCCACCAGCAGAGATGACGGCGGGGCCCGGGGAGAGACCCAGTACTTC. Together with reference TRBV15 and TRBJ2-5, the CDR3 gives the full variable domain: DAMVIQNPRYQVTQFGKPVTLSCSQTLNHNVMYWYQQKSSQAPKLLFHYYDKDFNNEADTPDNFQSRRPNTSFCFLDIRSPGLGDTAMYLCATSRDDGGARGETQYFGPGTRLLVL.